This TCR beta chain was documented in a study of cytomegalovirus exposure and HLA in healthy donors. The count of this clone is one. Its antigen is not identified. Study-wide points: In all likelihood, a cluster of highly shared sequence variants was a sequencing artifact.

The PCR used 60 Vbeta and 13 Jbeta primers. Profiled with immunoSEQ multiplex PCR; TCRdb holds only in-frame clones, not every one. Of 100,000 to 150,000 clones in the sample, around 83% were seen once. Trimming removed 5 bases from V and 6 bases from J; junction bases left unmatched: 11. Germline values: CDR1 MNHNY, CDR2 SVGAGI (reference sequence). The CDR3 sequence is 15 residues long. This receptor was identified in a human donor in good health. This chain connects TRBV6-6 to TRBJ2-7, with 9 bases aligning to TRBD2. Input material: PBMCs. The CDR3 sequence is CASSPSGRGGSEQYF. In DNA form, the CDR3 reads TGTGCCAGCAGTCCCTCGGGGCGGGGGGGTAGCGAGCAGTACTTC.